The 5 T cell receptor beta chains presented below share a single source sample, sequenced in a study of prognosis after radiotherapy for stage I lung cancer. Genomic DNA was subjected to two-round multiplex PCR for amplification of TCR beta CDR3. Primers were specific to each TRBV and TRBJ gene in first-round PCR. A single record per CDR3 protein comes from TCRdb applying MiXCR to the multiplex PCR reads. The data show roughly 14,000 distinct CDR3 sequences, around 29% seen once. Sample: PBMCs, taken before or after stereotactic body radiation therapy (not recorded which). The receptor source for this set is a donor of 50 years or more with non-small cell lung cancer.

There are many counts of this clonotype. This rearrangement joins TRBV3-1 to TRBJ2-5; TRBD2 matches 7 bases. V trimming: 0 bases; J trimming: 0 bases; junction bases outside the gene matches: 10. Germline CDR1 reads LGHDT; CDR2 reads YNNKEL (reference sequence). The CDR3 runs 18 residues. CDR3 protein: CASSQESGGTLYQETQYF. CDR3 DNA: TGTGCCAGCAGCCAAGAATCGGGAGGAACCTTGTACCAAGAGACCCAGTACTTC.

Ten or more counts support this clonotype. The chain links TRBV6-1 to TRBJ1-4; no firm D call. The V end lost 5 bases, the J end lost 7 bases, and 11 bases lay between the germline ends. Germline V CDR1 and CDR2: MNHNS, SASEGT. CDR3 size: 13 residues. The CDR3 region has the DNA TGTGCCAGCAGTACCGTAGCCGGTGAAAAACTGTTTTTT. Translated: CASSTVAGEKLFF.

In this sample, this clonotype turned up many times. V usage is TRBV2 and J usage is TRBJ2-7; 9 bases are shared with TRBD2. The germline gives CDR1 SNHLY, CDR2 FYNNEI. J gave up 11 bases and V 7 bases, and 12 bases lay outside the gene matches. This CDR3 region has 13 residues. The CDR3 region is CASTQLAGEREYF. DNA of the CDR3: TGTGCCAGCACCCAACTAGCGGGTGAAAGGGAGTACTTC.

This clonotype was found many times. This chain links TRBV20-1 with TRBJ1-1; TRBD1 aligns across 7 bases. The ends lost 6 bases at V and 1 base at J; junction bases unmatched: 8. The CDR3 contains 14 residues. Looked up from germline, CDR1 is DFQATT and CDR2 is SNEGSKA (reference sequence). The CDR3 loop reads CSAPDRRENTEAFF. CDR3 DNA: TGCAGTGCACCGGACAGGCGTGAGAACACTGAAGCTTTCTTT.

This clonotype was seen ten or more times. The rearrangement joins TRBV2 to TRBJ2-7, with 11 bases that match TRBD2. V was clipped by 3 bases and J by 7 bases; unmatched bases: 8. In germline, CDR1 is SNHLY, CDR2 FYNNEI. The CDR3 sequence is 15 residues long. The CDR3 loop reads CASSDLTSGRGEQYF. In DNA form, the CDR3 reads TGTGCCAGCAGTGATCTTACTAGCGGGAGAGGTGAGCAGTACTTC.